What follows describes a single TCR beta chain. Its antigen is as yet unknown. These data are taken from a study of T cell responses to AZD1222 COVID-19 vaccine. Study information: Timing groups of about 4 and about 12 weeks for second doses were pooled. Study results and caveats: Researchers report vaccine-associated CD4 TCRs spanning spike, with dominance at 160-218 and 743-854. Donor demographics were predominantly white British with a female majority; clonal diversity may be underestimated. Scientists sampled the repertoires only once the peak T cell response had passed.

V gave up 0 bases and J gave up 1 base, with 7 bases separating them. The CDR3 runs to 14 residues. From germline, CDR1 is SGDLS and CDR2 YYNGEE. Repertoires were generated with immunoSEQ multiplex PCR, while TCRdb's copy carries only in-frame clones and drops some. Of about 110,000 clones listed, about four fifths were seen once; the top ten hold roughly 5%. This TCR was sampled from an adult in good health. Material: peripheral blood, obtained on day 0 of AZD1222 vaccination. The V call is TRBV9, the J call TRBJ1-1; the D is unclear. CDR3 in amino acids: CASSVAPQNTEAFF. CDR3 sequence (DNA): TGTGCCAGCAGCGTAGCCCCTCAGAACACTGAAGCTTTCTTT.